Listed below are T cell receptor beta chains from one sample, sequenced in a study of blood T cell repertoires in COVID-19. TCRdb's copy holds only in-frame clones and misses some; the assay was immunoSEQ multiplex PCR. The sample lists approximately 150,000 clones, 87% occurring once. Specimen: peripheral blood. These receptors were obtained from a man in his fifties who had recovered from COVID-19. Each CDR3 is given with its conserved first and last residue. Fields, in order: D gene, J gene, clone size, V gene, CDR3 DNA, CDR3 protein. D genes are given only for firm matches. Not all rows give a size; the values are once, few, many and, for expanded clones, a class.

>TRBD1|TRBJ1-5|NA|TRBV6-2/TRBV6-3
TGTGCCAGCAGTCCGGAGGGGACAGAAAAAAAGCCCCAGCATTTT
CASSPEGTEKKPQHF
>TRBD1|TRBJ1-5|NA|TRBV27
TGTGCCAGCCGCTCCCAGGGGGCGGCCCTGAATCAGCCCCAGCATTTT
CASRSQGAALNQPQHF
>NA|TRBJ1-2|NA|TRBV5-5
TGTGCCAGCAGCTTGGGGCAGGCCAACCGGGGGAGGGATGGCTACACCTTC
CASSLGQANRGRDGYTF
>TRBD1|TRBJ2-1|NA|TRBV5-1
TGCGCCAGCAGCCCGGACAGGCGTGGAGAGCAGTTCTTC
CASSPDRRGEQFF
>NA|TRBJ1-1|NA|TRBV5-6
TGTGCCAGCAGCTTGGTCGGGGTGAACACTGAAGCTTTCTTT
CASSLVGVNTEAFF
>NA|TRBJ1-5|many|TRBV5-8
TGTGCCAGCAGCTTGCACAATCAGCCCCAGCATTTT
CASSLHNQPQHF
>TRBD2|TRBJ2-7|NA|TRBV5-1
TGCGCCAGCAGGGGACTAGCGGACTCCTACGAGCAGTACTTC
CASRGLADSYEQYF
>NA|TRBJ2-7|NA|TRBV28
TGTGCCAGCAGGGTTTCGGTCGAGCAGTACTTC
CASRVSVEQYF
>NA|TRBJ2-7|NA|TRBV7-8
TGTGCCAGCAGCCCGAGGGAGGCGGTTTTGGTCGAGCAGTACTTC
CASSPREAVLVEQYF
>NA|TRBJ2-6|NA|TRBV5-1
TGCGCCAGCAGTACCGCAGGGGCTGGGGCCAACGTCCTGACTTTC
CASSTAGAGANVLTF
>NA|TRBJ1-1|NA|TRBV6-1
TGTGCCAGCAGTGAAGCGCTTCCAGGTTCCACTGAAGCTTTCTTT
CASSEALPGSTEAFF
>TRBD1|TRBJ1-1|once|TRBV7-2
TGTGCCAGCAGCCCTCAGACAGGGTTGAACACTGAAGCTTTCTTT
CASSPQTGLNTEAFF
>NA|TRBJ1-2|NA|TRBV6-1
TGTGCCAGCAGTGAATGGGGGCTTAGCTATGGCTACACCTTC
CASSEWGLSYGYTF
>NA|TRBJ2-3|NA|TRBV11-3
TGTGCCAGCAGCCGAGTCACAGATACGCAGTATTTT
CASSRVTDTQYF
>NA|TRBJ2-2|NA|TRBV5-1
TGCGCCAGCAGCCCGGGATCGAGTGGCACCGGGGAGCTGTTTTTT
CASSPGSSGTGELFF
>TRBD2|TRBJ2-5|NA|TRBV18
TGTGCCAGCTCACACTCTAGCGGGGGACGGCAAGAGACCCAGTACTTC
CASSHSSGGRQETQYF
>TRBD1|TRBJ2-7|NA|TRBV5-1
TGCGCCAGCAGCCCCCGACAGGGTCCCTACGAGCAGTACTTC
CASSPRQGPYEQYF
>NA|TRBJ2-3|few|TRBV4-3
TGCGCCAGCAGCACCCGGTTTGGGGGGGGCCTGGATACGCAGTATTTT
CASSTRFGGGLDTQYF